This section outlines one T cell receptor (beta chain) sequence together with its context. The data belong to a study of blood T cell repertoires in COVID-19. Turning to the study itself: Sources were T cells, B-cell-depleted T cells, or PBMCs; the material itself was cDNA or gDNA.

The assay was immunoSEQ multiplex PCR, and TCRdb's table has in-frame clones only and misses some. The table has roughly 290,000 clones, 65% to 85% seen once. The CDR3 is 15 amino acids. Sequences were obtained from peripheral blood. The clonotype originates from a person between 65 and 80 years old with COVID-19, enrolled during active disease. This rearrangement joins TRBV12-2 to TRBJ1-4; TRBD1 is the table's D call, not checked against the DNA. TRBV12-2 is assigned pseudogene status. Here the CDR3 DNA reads TGTGCAAGTCGCTTAGCCCAGGGTGGGGATGAAAAACTGTTTTTT. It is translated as CASRLAQGGDEKLFF.